The 10 T cell receptor beta chains below all came from one sample that was sequenced in a study of beta chain features in type 1 diabetes. The investigators reverse transcribed all of the isolated RNA, so they sequenced expressed TCRB transcripts. Profiling relied on immunoSEQ multiplex PCR, and the TCRdb table lists in-frame clones only, not all of them. The sample yields 850,000 to 900,000 clones, roughly a sixth seen once. Material for sequencing was naive CD4+ T cells from blood. These receptors were obtained from a young woman in good health.

This clone was seen a handful of times. The gene calls are TRBV12-2 and TRBJ2-1; TRBD2, the D gene given by the table, was not confirmed from the DNA. TRBV12-2 is labeled a pseudogene. This CDR3 has 16 amino acids. In DNA, the CDR3 is TGTGCAAGTCGCTCACCCCCTCGGGCGGGAGCATTTGAGCAGTTCTTC. As protein: CASRSPPRAGAFEQFF.

V is TRBV19 and J is TRBJ2-2; 11 nucleotides line up with TRBD2. The J segment lost 5 bases and the V segment lost 5 bases, leaving 4 bases of the junction unmatched. This CDR3 has 15 residues. The germline V gene has CDR1 LNHDA and CDR2 SQIVND (reference sequence). The CDR3 DNA follows: TGTGCCAGTAGTGCCCGGACTAGCGGGACCGGGGAGCTGTTTTTT. It specifies CASSARTSGTGELFF.

The rearrangement links TRBV19 to TRBJ2-2; D ambiguous. The CDR3 spans 14 residues. Germline V CDR1 and CDR2: LNHDA, SQIVND (reference sequence). Deletions cut 7 bases from V and 0 bases from J, with 9 bases between. The chain's CDR3 is CASTDPPNTGELFF. For the CDR3, the DNA is TGTGCCAGTACCGATCCGCCGAACACCGGGGAGCTGTTTTTT.

The chain couples TRBV19 to TRBJ1-2, with TRBD1 matching over 8 bases. The CDR3 extends over 13 amino acids. Germline V gene sequence: CDR1 LNHDA, CDR2 SQIVND (reference sequence). V trimming: 4 bases; J trimming: 7 bases; junction bases outside the gene matches: 5. The CDR3: CASSTPGGGGYTF. CDR3 DNA sequence: TGTGCCAGTAGTACCCCAGGGGGCGGTGGCTACACCTTC.

The gene calls are TRBV5-4 and TRBJ2-7; D possibly corresponds to TRBD2 (5 bases). The germline V gene has CDR1 SGHNT and CDR2 YYREEE (reference sequence). CDR3 size: 16 residues. The V end lost 4 bases, the J end lost 5 bases, and 22 bases lay between the germline ends. For the CDR3, the DNA is TGTGCCAGCAGCCCCCGGGGAAGCGTCGTTCTCCACGAGCAGTACTTC. Translated: CASSPRGSVVLHEQYF.

The chain joins TRBV6-6 to TRBJ1-2, with D uncertain. Trimming stripped 5 bases from V and 1 base from J, with 8 bases between. The CDR3 length is 13 residues. Germline CDR1 reads MNHNY; CDR2 reads SVGAGI (reference sequence). CDR3 in DNA: TGTGCCAGCAGTAACAGCCTTAACTATGGCTACACCTTC. This codes for CASSNSLNYGYTF.

The rearrangement links TRBV11-2 to TRBJ2-5; the match to TRBD1 covers 8 bases. V dropped 3 bases and J dropped 2; count of bases not matched to a gene: 5. The germline CDR1 and CDR2 sequences are SGHAT and FQNNGV. The CDR3 consists of 15 residues. The CDR3 DNA follows: TGTGCCAGCAGCTTGAGCACAGGGGGGCAAGAGACCCAGTACTTC. This translates into CASSLSTGGQETQYF. Full variable domain (missing parts from reference TRBV11-2 and TRBJ2-5): EAGVAQSPRYKIIEKRQSVAFWCNPISGHATLYWYQQILGQGPKLLIQFQNNGVVDDSQLPKDRFSAERLKGVDSTLKIQPAKLEDSAVYLCASSLSTGGQETQYFGPGTRLLVL.

This clone was found a few times. The chain uses TRBV7-3 and TRBJ2-6, with 9 bases matching TRBD1. Germline CDR1 reads SGHTA; CDR2 reads FQGTGA. The CDR3 has 18 residues. V shed 4 bases and J 1 base; nucleotides not matched to a gene: 8. This chain's CDR3 is CASSYYPGTGSGANVLTF. CDR3 DNA: TGTGCCAGCAGCTACTATCCCGGGACAGGGTCTGGGGCCAACGTCCTGACTTTC.

This clone was seen only a few times. V usage is TRBV2 and J usage is TRBJ1-1, with no clear D. This CDR3 is 16 amino acids long. V lost 0 bases to trimming and J lost 5 bases, with 16 bases between them. Germline CDR1 reads SNHLY; CDR2 reads FYNNEI. The CDR3 DNA sequence: TGTGCCAGCAGTGAAGCGCCGTCTCTAAGACGGACTGAAGCTTTCTTT. It codes for CASSEAPSLRRTEAFF.

The chain is built from TRBV11-1 and TRBJ2-1, with D uncertain. Germline CDR1 is SGHAT and CDR2 is FQDESV (reference sequence). V was trimmed by 1 base and J by 0 bases, leaving 7 bases between them. CDR3 size: 15 residues. The DNA for the CDR3 is TGTGCCAGCAGCTTAGGTTACAGCTCCTACAATGAGCAGTTCTTC. Protein: CASSLGYSSYNEQFF.